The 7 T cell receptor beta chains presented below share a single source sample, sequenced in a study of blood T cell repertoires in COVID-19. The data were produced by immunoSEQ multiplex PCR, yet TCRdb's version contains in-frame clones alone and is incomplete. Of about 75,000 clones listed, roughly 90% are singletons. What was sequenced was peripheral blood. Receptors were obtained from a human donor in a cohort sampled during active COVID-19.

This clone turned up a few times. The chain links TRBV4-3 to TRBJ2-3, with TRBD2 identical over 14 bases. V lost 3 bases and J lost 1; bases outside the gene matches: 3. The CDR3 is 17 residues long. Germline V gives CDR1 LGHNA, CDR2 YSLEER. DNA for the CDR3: TGCGCCAGCAGCCAGCCGACTAGCGGGGGGGGCACAGATACGCAGTATTTT. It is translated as CASSQPTSGGGTDTQYF.

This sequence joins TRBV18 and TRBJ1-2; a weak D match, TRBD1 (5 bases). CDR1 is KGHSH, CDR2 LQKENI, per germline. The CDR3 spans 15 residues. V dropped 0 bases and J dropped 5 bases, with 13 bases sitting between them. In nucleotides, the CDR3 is TGTGCCAGCTCACCACCCACAGGCCCCGGGTATGGCTACACCTTC. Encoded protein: CASSPPTGPGYGYTF.

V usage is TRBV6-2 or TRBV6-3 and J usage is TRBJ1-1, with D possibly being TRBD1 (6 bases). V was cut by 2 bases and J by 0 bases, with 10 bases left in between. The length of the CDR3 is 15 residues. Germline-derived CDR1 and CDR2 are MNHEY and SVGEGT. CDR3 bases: TGTGCCAGCAGTTACGTAGGGGGTATGAACACTGAAGCTTTCTTT. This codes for CASSYVGGMNTEAFF.

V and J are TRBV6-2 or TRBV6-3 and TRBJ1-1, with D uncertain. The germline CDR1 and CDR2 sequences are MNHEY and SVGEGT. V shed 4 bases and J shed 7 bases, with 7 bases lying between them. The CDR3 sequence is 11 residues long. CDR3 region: CASSFGVEAFF. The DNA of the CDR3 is TGTGCCAGCAGTTTCGGGGTTGAAGCTTTCTTT.

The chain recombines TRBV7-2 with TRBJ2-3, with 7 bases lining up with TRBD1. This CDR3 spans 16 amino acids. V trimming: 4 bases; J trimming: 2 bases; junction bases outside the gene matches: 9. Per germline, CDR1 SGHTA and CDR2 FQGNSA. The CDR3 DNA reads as TGTGCCAGCAGCTCGGGACAGTATAGGTTCACAGATACGCAGTATTTT. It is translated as CASSSGQYRFTDTQYF.

In DNA, the CDR3 is TGTGCCAGCAGTTATGGACAGTCCTATAATTCACCCCTCCACTTT. It encodes CASSYGQSYNSPLHF. The chain joins TRBV6-5 to TRBJ1-6, with D possibly TRBD1 on 6 matching bases. Germline V gene data show CDR1 as MNHEY and CDR2 as SVGAGI. CDR3 length: 15 residues. Trimming left V 3 bases short and J 1 base short, with 7 bases between.

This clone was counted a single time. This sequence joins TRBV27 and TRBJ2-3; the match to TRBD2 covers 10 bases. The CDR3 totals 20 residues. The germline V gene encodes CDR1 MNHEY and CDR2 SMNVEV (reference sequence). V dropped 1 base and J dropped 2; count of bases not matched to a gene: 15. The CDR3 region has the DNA TGTGCCAGCAGTTTATGGGGGCTAGCGGGAGAGGTACCGTACACAGATACGCAGTATTTT. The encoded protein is CASSLWGLAGEVPYTDTQYF.